What follows is one T cell receptor (beta chain) and its context. As originally analysed: Quantification of nucleated cells was approximated via reference gene primer amplification. TCRdb keeps only in-frame clones here, not all; method: immunoSEQ multiplex PCR. The V and J calls and clone size were taken over from that table, and D and trimming were inferred from the DNA. This table holds approximately 250,000 clones, roughly 88% found once. This specimen comes from a study of blood T cell repertoires in COVID-19. Across the study: Samples came from the United States, Italy and Spain, spanning acute and convalescent COVID-19.

V gave up 5 bases and J gave up 4 bases; unmatched junction bases: 12. CDR1 and CDR2 from the germline V gene are LNHNV and YYDKDF (reference sequence). This CDR3 has 17 amino acids. Participants were aged about 18 to 90 years, lived in 24 US areas, and enrolled virtually. The sequencing sample was made of PBMCs or T cells enriched from blood (not recorded which). The clonotype comes from a woman in her forties with acute COVID-19. The rearrangement uses TRBV15 and TRBJ2-2; 8 nucleotides match TRBD2. Here the CDR3 DNA reads TGTGCCACCAGCGGAGCGCAAGGACTAGCAGCCACCGGGGAGCTGTTTTTT. This sequence encodes CATSGAQGLAATGELFF.